This entry features one TCR beta chain sequence. The data derive from a study of blood T cell repertoires in COVID-19. Overall study: Whether acute or convalescent, the COVID-19 samples came from the United States, Italy and Spain. T cells, B-cell-depleted T cells, or PBMCs provided the cDNA or gDNA that served as material.

In the original processing: Reference gene primer amplification yielded estimated nucleated cell counts. Clones were sequenced by immunoSEQ multiplex PCR, and TCRdb holds only the in-frame ones, with some missing. D and trimming were read from the DNA, whereas the V and J calls and clone size are those reported in that table. Counted here are about 150,000 clones, 87% occurring once; the ten biggest clones make up around 6.1%. The sequenced sample consisted of peripheral blood. This sequence was found in an elderly man with acute or convalescent COVID-19.

CDR3: CASSLWGQGLSEQYF. The CDR3 DNA follows: TGTGCCAGCAGCTTATGGGGACAGGGTTTAAGCGAGCAGTACTTC. The chain couples TRBV11-2 to TRBJ2-7; 9 bases are a match to TRBD1. The junction had 8 bases not matched to a gene; V was cut back by 2 bases and J by 6 bases. Germline loops: CDR1 SGHAT, CDR2 FQNNGV. The CDR3 is 15 amino acids. Based on the CDR3 plus reference TRBV11-2 and TRBJ2-7, the full variable domain is EAGVAQSPRYKIIEKRQSVAFWCNPISGHATLYWYQQILGQGPKLLIQFQNNGVVDDSQLPKDRFSAERLKGVDSTLKIQPAKLEDSAVYLCASSLWGQGLSEQYFGPGTRLTVT.